This TCR beta chain is drawn from a study of regulatory T cells in long-lasting Graves disease (dated by TCRdb to about 2021). Background on the whole study: Newly diagnosed Graves' disease patients had taken antithyroid drugs for less than 3 months. The study was registered as a clinical trial and conducted in China. TCR sequencing covered about 13 persistent and 20 or so newly diagnosed Graves' disease patients, around 35 samples in total. This study used TCR sequencing and RNA sequencing of peripheral blood to compare persistent Graves' disease patients against newly diagnosed Graves' disease patients.

V loses 3 bases of germline sequence and J loses 3 bases, and the interval between the two ends is 2 bases. The CDR3 measures 10 amino acids from cysteine to phenylalanine. Left in the record is the CDR3 DNA by itself, 30 bases read in frame from the first base. Looking up the germline V gene yields CDR1 SQVTM and CDR2 ANQGSEA. In the paper's terms, the time point label means: newly diagnosed GD, antithyroid drugs for less than 3 months. For both TCR sequencing and RNA sequencing, RNA was extracted from PBMCs in TRIzol. Graves' disease was diagnosed according to American Thyroid Association guidelines. Recruitment of patients was carried out at an endocrinology department in Xi'an, China. Each patient gave approximately 10 milliliters of peripheral blood, collected in an EDTA anticoagulant tube. Ficoll Paque Plus density gradient separation was used to isolate PBMCs, and no further T cell sorting was done. An Agilent 2100 Bioanalyzer and agarose gel were used to check RNA quality, and a NanoDrop 2000 was used to measure RNA concentration.

This clonotype was observed a few times. It has no known antigen specificity. Qualities for individual bases were not recorded, and no much larger clone is one base off. Libraries were made using multiplex PCR. Sequencer: Illumina HiSeq 4000. To build TCR beta libraries, CDR3 regions were amplified by Arm-PCR using iRepertoire HTBI primers. PCR products were gel purified before sequencing. In the source study's methods: Gene usage analysis of CDR3 amino acid clonotypes relied on the roughly 60 TRBV and around 14 TRBJ segments identified across samples. Filtered high-quality paired reads were merged into contigs using COPE and FqMerger. Contigs were aligned with BLAST to IMGT TRBV, TRBD and TRBJ reference genes, and CDR3 was defined per IMGT. Any clonotype with a frequency above 0.1% was counted as a highly expanded clone. Repertoire diversity was measured by Shannon entropy, and V-J evenness by the Gini coefficient. A clonotype was considered public if more than one individual shared it. In-frame beta chains were kept once TCRdb had trimmed the public reads at Q25 with fastp and called clones with MiXCR. Here each entry gathers all rows of one CDR3 protein and keeps the most common genes and DNA. What appears here as the V and J calls and clone size reflects TCRdb's work, not the paper's. The sample data list some 450,000 distinct CDR3 sequences, and about 17% of these were observed just once. The ten top clones hold around 11% of the sample.

The research as a whole found: Preferential use of TRBV28, TRBJ1-2 and TRBJ2-5 was observed in persistent disease, whereas TRBV20-1 and TRBJ2-1 were favored in newly diagnosed disease. Because the primary lesion, thyroid tissue, could not be accessed, the study looked at peripheral blood alone. The small sample size was acknowledged by the authors as a limitation that may reduce accuracy. Compared with newly diagnosed patients, persistent Graves' disease patients had lower TCR Shannon entropy and fewer highly expanded clones, which suggests clonal expansion. Sequencing and analysis were limited to the TCR beta chain. Patients with persistent disease shared more public clonotypes (about 2,900) than newly diagnosed patients did (around 1,000).

The sample was also reused in another study, on T cells in Graves' hyperthyroidism and ophthalmopathy. The second paper states: Graves' hyperthyroidism was defined as stable when no progression to ophthalmopathy occurred over 18 months of follow-up. Hyperthyroidism patients were aged 18 to 65 years and newly diagnosed, with disease duration of less than 2 months. Any patient with an uncontrolled infection, another autoimmune disease, pregnancy or lactation was excluded. Clinical symptoms, serum thyroxine and TRAb, thyroid ultrasound, and orbital computed tomography formed the basis for the diagnoses. A first-round RT-PCR of the TCR CDR3 used the HTBI primer set with the Qiagen OneStep RT-PCR kit. Blood samples also contained most of the expanded thyroid clonotypes (frequency above 0.001), which suggests that blood repertoires may reflect thyroid immune responses. A model built on a 13 V-J signature distinguished ophthalmopathy from stable hyperthyroidism, reaching roughly 88% sensitivity and under 84% specificity in cross-validation and 80%/75% in testing. In validation, the model predicted progression to ophthalmopathy a median of approximately 6.3 months before onset, with about 71% sensitivity and about 72% specificity. To identify distinguishing TCR V-J signatures, a discovery cohort of 90 to 100 patients was used, comprising some 43 with Graves' ophthalmopathy and around 57 with stable Graves' hyperthyroidism. An independent validation cohort of 18 to 20 hyperthyroidism patients and roughly 16 patients who later progressed to ophthalmopathy tested prospective prediction of ophthalmopathy. For training and testing, the 95 to 100 patients in the discovery cohort were randomly divided in a 7:3 ratio. In addition, the study compared T-cell repertoires in thyroid tissue and in blood from 6 or 7 Graves' hyperthyroidism patients. Following sampling, methimazole starting at 30 mg daily was given to hyperthyroidism patients, and high-dose intravenous methylprednisolone was given to ophthalmopathy patients. Libraries were constructed in a second round of multiplex PCR, after which size selection and purification were performed. Paired-end sequencing of the libraries was performed with 100 bp reads on an Illumina HiSeq2000. SOAPnuke was used to process the raw data, with reads discarded if the reads contained adapters or uncalled bases, had a mean Phred below 15, or lacked an exact constant-primer or identifier match. High-quality paired reads were merged with COPE v1.2.5, and unique nucleotide sequences were defined as clonotypes. MiTCR v1.1 was used to align clonotypes to the IMGT TRBV, TRBD and TRBJ reference segments. Analysis was restricted to V-J combinations with a frequency above 0.0001, which covered about 99% of repertoires. The TCS score was defined as the ratio of F50 (clonal expansion) to E x V (chaos), calculated using BLOSUM62-based TCRdist between CDR3 peptides within each V-J. Welch's t-statistics and random forest reduced roughly 540 V-J features to 10 to 15, which were used in a naive Bayes classifier (R e1071). Sample size was not statistically predetermined, and blinding of investigators to group allocation was not performed. TCR Vbeta CDR3 sequencing of approximately 140 peripheral blood samples (over 40 ophthalmopathy, about 75 hyperthyroidism and approximately 17 progressor patients) is reported in the paper.

The receptor chain draws on TRBV29-1 and TRBJ2-5; the D gene is not confidently resolved. Specimen: peripheral blood mononuclear cells (PBMCs), collected at new diagnosis, from a patient treated with antithyroid drugs. The source of this sequence is a woman in her twenties or thirties with Graves disease. Donor details come from another sample of the same person, matched by shared clones. The DNA reads as follows: TGCAGCGTTGAGGAAGAGACCCAGTACTTC. It encodes CSVEEETQYF.